Each of the 23 T cell receptor beta chains below was sequenced from the same sample in a study of T-cell reconstitution after alpha-beta-depleted transplantation in children. Preparing the TCRbeta library involved the use of unique molecular identifiers. TCRdb ran MiXCR on the PCR reads and lists one entry per CDR3 protein. The sample carries 300,000 to 350,000 distinct CDR3 sequences, around 15% recorded once. The source was PBMCs, mostly from graft donor cells, collected 360 days after TCRalphabeta/CD19-depleted stem cell transplant. The receptors here all came from a male patient between 2 and 15 years old who had a stem cell transplant for acute lymphoblastic leukemia, so the T cells may come from the graft donor.

This clonotype has ten or more counts. This chain links TRBV12-3 or TRBV12-4 with TRBJ2-2; the match to TRBD2 covers 7 bases. The trim removed 4 bases at V and 6 bases at J, leaving 14 bases unmatched. The CDR3 covers 17 residues. The CDR3 DNA reads as TGTGCCAGCAGTTCCCGAAGCGCGACTAGCCTTCCCGGGGAGCTGTTTTTT. This codes for CASSSRSATSLPGELFF.

This clonotype was seen a handful of times. The CDR3 protein is CASSQMLSSYNEQFF. The CDR3 DNA reads as TGTGCCAGCAGCCAGATGCTTAGCTCCTACAATGAGCAGTTCTTC. The chain has TRBV5-6 and TRBJ2-1; D uncertain. Germline V gene sequence: CDR1 SGHDT, CDR2 YYEEEE. The CDR3 has 15 residues. The V and J ends lost 4 bases and 0 bases respectively, with 11 bases between them.

This clonotype was counted many times. The CDR3 nucleotides are TGTGCCACCAGTGACCAATGGACAGTTAAATGGGCTTTCTTT. This codes for CATSDQWTVKWAFF. J is TRBJ1-1 and V is TRBV24-1; weak D call: TRBD1 (6 bases). V lost 4 bases and J lost 11, with 19 bases in between. The length of the CDR3 is 14 residues. CDR1 KGHDR and CDR2 SFDVKD come from the germline V gene.

The chain is built from TRBV27 and TRBJ2-1; the D is unclear. Germline V gene sequence: CDR1 MNHEY, CDR2 SMNVEV (reference sequence). The V gene lost 6 bases and the J gene lost 6 bases, with 12 bases spanning the gap. This CDR3 has 13 residues. CDR3 in DNA: TGTGCCAGCAGCTCACCGACCGGCAATGAGCAGTTCTTC. This codes for CASSSPTGNEQFF.

This sequence joins TRBV18 and TRBJ2-5; D possibly uses TRBD1 or TRBD2 (5 bases each). V was pared by 0 bases and J by 2 bases, with 7 bases between. This CDR3 comprises 14 residues. CDR1 KGHSH and CDR2 LQKENI come from the germline V gene. The DNA of the CDR3 is TGTGCCAGCTCACCACCGGGGGATCAAGAGACCCAGTACTTC. Residues: CASSPPGDQETQYF.

This chain links TRBV6-5 with TRBJ2-1, with 10 bases identical to TRBD2. Germline loops: CDR1 MNHEY, CDR2 SVGAGI. This CDR3 is 15 amino acids long. V lost 4 bases and J lost 4; bases outside the gene matches: 4. Here the CDR3 DNA reads TGTGCCAGCAGTTGGGGACTAGCGTTGTACAATGAGCAGTTCTTC. Its protein product is CASSWGLALYNEQFF.

This clonotype was picked up many times. The chain recombines TRBV27 with TRBJ2-7, with 11 positions matching TRBD2. V lost 6 bases to trimming and J lost 2 bases; unmatched junction nucleotides: 3. CDR1 is MNHEY, CDR2 SMNVEV, per germline (reference sequence). This CDR3 has 14 amino acids. The CDR3 nucleotides are TGTGCCAGCAGCCTAGCGGGAGGCGCCTACGAGCAGTACTTC. Protein: CASSLAGGAYEQYF.

This clonotype was found many times. The chain recombines TRBV4-3 with TRBJ2-7, with D tentatively TRBD2 (5 bases). CDR3 length: 17 amino acids. CDR1 is LGHNA and CDR2 is YSLEER in the germline V gene. V shed 0 bases and J shed 3 bases, with 18 bases lying between them. In nucleotides, the CDR3 is TGCGCCAGCAGCCAAGATCGCAACTCAGCGGACCTCTACGAGCAGTACTTC. This sequence encodes CASSQDRNSADLYEQYF.

The V gene is TRBV6-1, the J gene TRBJ2-7; D is undetermined. CDR3 length equals 14 residues. CDR1 MNHNS and CDR2 SASEGT come from the germline V gene. V dropped 6 bases and J dropped 0 bases, with 12 bases sitting between them. The CDR3 sequence is CASSPTPSSYEQYF. The CDR3 nucleotides read TGTGCCAGCAGCCCCACCCCTAGCTCCTACGAGCAGTACTTC.

The V call is TRBV10-3, the J call TRBJ2-3, with TRBD1 identical over 10 bases. The CDR3 contains 15 residues. J lost 3 bases, V lost 5 bases, and 5 bases had no gene match. Germline V gives CDR1 ENHRY, CDR2 SYGVKD. CDR3 sequence reads: CAISPRDRGTDTQYF. CDR3 coding DNA: TGTGCCATCAGTCCACGGGACAGGGGAACAGATACGCAGTATTTT.

Only a few counts were recorded for this clonotype. The gene calls are TRBV4-3 and TRBJ1-3; D uncertain. V lost 0 bases and J 1 base, leaving 13 bases between the germline ends. CDR1 is LGHNA and CDR2 is YSLEER in the germline V gene. The CDR3 length is 17 residues. CDR3: CASSQEDGRRSGNTIYF. CDR3 DNA sequence: TGCGCCAGCAGCCAAGAGGACGGGAGAAGGTCTGGAAACACCATATATTTT.

The rearrangement uses TRBV28 and TRBJ2-3, with 14 nucleotides matching TRBD2. Germline loops: CDR1 MDHEN, CDR2 SYDVKM. The CDR3 sequence is 16 residues long. V was pared by 5 bases and J by 3 bases, with 4 bases of the junction left unmatched. The CDR3 loop reads CASSARLAGGTDTQYF. For the CDR3, the DNA is TGTGCCAGCAGTGCCCGACTAGCGGGAGGGACAGATACGCAGTATTTT.

In this sample, this clonotype turned up a few times. The rearrangement uses TRBV5-1 and TRBJ2-2; D not resolved. This CDR3 contains 14 residues. V shed 1 base and J shed 4 bases, with 8 bases lying between them. Germline assignment: CDR1 SGHRS and CDR2 YFSETQ. The CDR3 reads CASSLTDGTGELFF. The CDR3, as DNA: TGCGCCAGCAGCTTGACGGATGGCACCGGGGAGCTGTTTTTT.

The chain links TRBV28 to TRBJ2-5; 7 bases fit TRBD1. The CDR3 totals 15 residues. The germline CDR1 and CDR2 sequences are MDHEN and SYDVKM. V lost 5 bases to trimming and J lost 5 bases; unmatched junction nucleotides: 11. DNA for the CDR3: TGTGCCAGCAGTCCTTCGACAGGGCCTGGGGAGACCCAGTACTTC. The encoded protein is CASSPSTGPGETQYF.

This clonotype has just a few counts. This rearrangement joins TRBV5-1 to TRBJ2-7, with TRBD2 as a possible D gene (5 bases). V was pared by 7 bases and J by 1 base, with 21 bases between. This CDR3 region has 16 residues. The V gene's germline CDR1 is SGHRS and CDR2 YFSETQ. The CDR3 region has the DNA TGCGCCAGCGGTTCTCCAGACGCCGGGGATTCCTACGAGCAGTACTTC. Protein: CASGSPDAGDSYEQYF.

The CDR3: CASSQVPGLLLYF. CDR3 DNA sequence: TGCGCCAGCAGCCAAGTCCCAGGGCTACTACTGTACTTC. The chain joins TRBV4-1 to TRBJ2-7, with a tentative D call TRBD1 (5 bases). The CDR3 contains 13 residues. Germline V lookup: CDR1 MGHRA, CDR2 YSYEKL. V was trimmed by 1 base and J by 12 bases, leaving 16 bases between them.

J is TRBJ2-2 and V is TRBV24-1; 7 nucleotides agree with TRBD1. V shed 3 bases, J shed 7 bases, and the junction held 7 bases outside the gene matches. The CDR3 covers 15 residues. Germline V CDR1 and CDR2: KGHDR, SFDVKD. The chain's CDR3 is CATSDTTGPGGELFF. In DNA, the CDR3 is TGTGCCACCAGTGATACGACAGGGCCGGGCGGGGAGCTGTTTTTT.

This clonotype was observed many times. This rearrangement joins TRBV28 to TRBJ2-1; a possible D gene is TRBD2 (5 bases). Germline-derived CDR1 and CDR2 are MDHEN and SYDVKM. V gave up 2 bases and J gave up 9 bases, with 14 bases separating them. The length of the CDR3 is 14 residues. The CDR3: CASSLTGGYAEQFF. The CDR3 nucleotides read TGTGCCAGCAGTTTAACCGGCGGGTACGCTGAGCAGTTCTTC.

The chain carries TRBV28 and TRBJ2-7; 7 bases agree with TRBD2. With V trimmed by 3 bases and J by 2 bases, 13 bases remained unmatched. The CDR3 runs to 17 residues. Germline values: CDR1 MDHEN, CDR2 SYDVKM. CDR3 nucleotide sequence: TGTGCCAGCAGTTTGGTTGCCCCGAGCGGGGCCGCCTACGAGCAGTACTTC. Its protein product is CASSLVAPSGAAYEQYF.

This chain links TRBV6-5 with TRBJ2-2; D not certain. This CDR3 spans 15 amino acids. Trimming took 4 bases from V and 0 from J, leaving 9 bases between them. Germline V gene data show CDR1 as MNHEY and CDR2 as SVGAGI. The CDR3 reads CASSFWGSNTGELFF. The CDR3 region has the DNA TGTGCCAGCAGTTTTTGGGGATCGAACACCGGGGAGCTGTTTTTT.

This clonotype was recorded many times. In nucleotides, the CDR3 is TGTGCCAGCAGCTCGGGACTAGCAACCTACGAGCAGTACTTC. It specifies CASSSGLATYEQYF. The chain carries TRBV4-2 and TRBJ2-7; 9 bases are a match to TRBD2. CDR1 and CDR2 from the germline V gene are LGHNA and YNFKEQ. This CDR3 is 14 amino acids long. The ends lost 5 bases at V and 2 bases at J; junction bases unmatched: 4.

This clonotype appeared a few times. The rearrangement links TRBV20-1 to TRBJ2-1, with TRBD2 matching over 13 bases. Germline trimming cut 6 bases from V and 7 bases from J; bases unmatched to any gene: 24. CDR3 length: 20 residues. Germline V gives CDR1 DFQATT, CDR2 SNEGSKA (reference sequence). Here the CDR3 reads CSALMGILAGGGGSWNEQFF. DNA of the CDR3: TGCAGTGCCCTTATGGGGATACTAGCGGGAGGGGGGGGCTCTTGGAATGAGCAGTTCTTC.

The genes are TRBV28 and TRBJ1-6; D is uncertain. Trimming stripped 6 bases from V and 2 bases from J, with 2 bases between. The CDR3 sequence is 12 residues long. The germline gives CDR1 MDHEN, CDR2 SYDVKM. The CDR3 is CASSPYNSPLHF. The CDR3 DNA reads TGTGCCAGCAGCCCCTATAATTCACCCCTCCACTTT.